The T cell receptor (beta chain) described here comes from a study of human T cells and chemical hapten exposure. Whole-study context: Patches with 0.01% DPC went on the upper back, and the tests were read at 6 days.

The germline CDR1 and CDR2 sequences are DFQATT and SNEGSKA (reference sequence). CDR3 length: 13 amino acids. As to time point: pre-sensitization, week 0. Treatment meaning: therapeutic diphenylcyclopropenone sensitization with weekly scalp DPC. One entry per CDR3 protein, called by TCRdb with MiXCR from the RACE reads. This table has about 290,000 distinct CDR3 sequences, approximately 7.5% appearing once. This clonotype came up a few times. The chain combines TRBV20-1 with TRBJ2-1; D unclear. The sequence was obtained from a man younger than 30 with alopecia areata. Some clones in this sample may be carry-over from other donors' samples. This specimen consisted of whole blood, obtained in connection with sensitization to the hapten diphenylcyclopropenone (DPC). The CDR3 coding sequence is TGCACCGCCGGGCCTCCCGGTGACAATGAGCAGTTCTTC. This codes for CTAGPPGDNEQFF.